These 21 T cell receptor beta chains were all obtained from the same sample, sequenced in a study of OX40 agonist ivuxolimab in advanced cancers. Assay used: immunoSEQ multiplex PCR; TCRdb lists only in-frame clones, some missing. The data show 100,000 or so clones, about 96% seen once. The sample was CD4+ or CD8+ T cells sorted from blood, taken in a trial of the OX40 agonist ivuxolimab. These receptors came from an adult with an advanced solid tumor such as melanoma, head and neck, liver or kidney cancer.

The chain combines TRBV27 with TRBJ1-5, with D perhaps TRBD1 (6 bases). The CDR3 loop spans 15 amino acids. V lost 5 bases and J lost 3, with 14 bases in between. Looked up from germline, CDR1 is MNHEY and CDR2 is SMNVEV (reference sequence). CDR3 nucleotide sequence: TGTGCCAGCAGTGACCTAGGGGGGGACAATCAGCCCCAGCATTTT. Amino acids: CASSDLGGDNQPQHF.

The gene calls are TRBV30 and TRBJ1-4; D gene unclear. V was clipped by 0 bases and J by 7 bases, with 15 bases between them. The germline V gene has CDR1 GTSNPN and CDR2 SVGIG (reference sequence). The CDR3 is 15 amino acids. CDR3 loop: CAWSVTSFGGEKLFF. CDR3 DNA: TGTGCCTGGAGTGTTACGTCATTTGGAGGTGAAAAACTGTTTTTT.

This chain connects TRBV28 to TRBJ2-7, with D uncertain. V was shortened by 3 bases and J by 0 bases, with 6 bases between the two germline ends. The CDR3 runs 13 residues. CDR1 is MDHEN, CDR2 SYDVKM, per germline. CDR3 region: CASSFLVSYEQYF. In DNA form, the CDR3 reads TGTGCCAGCAGTTTTCTGGTCTCCTACGAGCAGTACTTC. Using reference TRBV28 and TRBJ2-7 for the parts outside the CDR3, the full variable domain is DVKVTQSSRYLVKRTGEKVFLECVQDMDHENMFWYRQDPGLGLRLIYFSYDVKMKEKGDIPEGYSVSREKKERFSLILESASTNQTSMYLCASSFLVSYEQYFGPGTRLTVT.

The chain couples TRBV4-3 to TRBJ2-7, with D tentatively TRBD1 (6 bases). The CDR3 extends over 13 amino acids. From germline, CDR1 is LGHNA and CDR2 YSLEER. Trimming removed 0 bases at V and 3 bases at J, with 6 bases between. DNA for the CDR3: TGCGCCAGCAGCCAAGAACAGGGCTACGAGCAGTACTTC. Amino acids: CASSQEQGYEQYF.

The J gene is TRBJ2-3, the V gene TRBV10-3; 11 nucleotides match TRBD1. V dropped 9 bases and J dropped 1; count of bases not matched to a gene: 12. Germline CDR1 and CDR2: ENHRY and SYGVKD. This CDR3 is 17 amino acids long. The CDR3 sequence is CAIQNPGGQGGTDTQYF. The CDR3 DNA reads as TGTGCCATTCAAAACCCCGGGGGACAGGGGGGCACAGATACGCAGTATTTT.

This clone appeared once. The chain recombines TRBV19 with TRBJ1-5, with D unresolved. The germline gives CDR1 LNHDA, CDR2 SQIVND (reference sequence). V was trimmed by 5 bases and J by 0 bases, leaving 2 bases between them. The CDR3 has 12 residues. For the CDR3, the DNA is TGTGCCAGTAGTTATAGCAATCAGCCCCAGCATTTT. Translating gives CASSYSNQPQHF.

This rearrangement joins TRBV19 to TRBJ1-2; D is ambiguous. The CDR3 extends over 15 amino acids. Germline V lookup: CDR1 LNHDA, CDR2 SQIVND (reference sequence). Between the trimmed V and J ends, which lost 3 bases and 2 bases, there was a span of 13 bases. The CDR3 is CASSMGQASNYGYTF. In nucleotides, the CDR3 is TGTGCCAGTAGTATGGGCCAAGCCTCCAACTATGGCTACACCTTC.

Here the CDR3 reads CASSVQGTGETQYF. Here the CDR3 DNA reads TGTGCCAGCAGCGTACAGGGGACAGGGGAGACCCAGTACTTC. V usage is TRBV9 and J usage is TRBJ2-5; 9 nucleotides agree with TRBD1. With V trimmed by 1 base and J by 5 bases, 3 bases remained unmatched. This CDR3 comprises 14 residues. Per germline, CDR1 SGDLS and CDR2 YYNGEE.

J is TRBJ2-5 and V is TRBV19, with 8 bases identical to TRBD2. The CDR3 has 16 residues. Germline CDR1 reads LNHDA; CDR2 reads SQIVND (reference sequence). V shed 1 base, J shed 5 bases, and the junction held 9 bases outside the gene matches. CDR3 nucleotides: TGTGCCAGTAGTATAGTCCAGCGGGAGATTGGGGAGACCCAGTACTTC. This encodes CASSIVQREIGETQYF.

The V and J genes are TRBV6-5 and TRBJ2-1; 12 bases are a match to TRBD2. This CDR3 is built from 14 residues. V dropped 6 bases and J dropped 6; count of bases not matched to a gene: 3. Germline CDR1 MNHEY, CDR2 SVGAGI. The CDR3 bases are TGTGCCAGCAGACGGACTAGCGGGATCAATGAGCAGTTCTTC. Its translation: CASRRTSGINEQFF.

The CDR3 DNA sequence: TGTGCCAGCAGCCAAGAAGCTGGGGCTGAAGCTTTCTTT. Encoded protein: CASSQEAGAEAFF. The V call is TRBV4-2, the J call TRBJ1-1; D remains unclear. CDR1 is LGHNA and CDR2 is YNFKEQ in the germline V gene. The V and J ends lost 0 bases and 6 bases respectively, with 8 bases between them. The CDR3 loop spans 13 amino acids.

This chain uses TRBV7-6 with TRBJ2-1, with no clear D. Germline V gene data show CDR1 as SGHVS and CDR2 as FNYEAQ. V lost 5 bases and J 10 bases, leaving 18 bases between the germline ends. The CDR3 has 14 residues. CDR3 nucleotide sequence: TGTGCCAGCAGCCCATCGTTCGGGTTAGGGGAGCAGTTCTTC. Amino acid sequence: CASSPSFGLGEQFF.

The chain has TRBV6-5 and TRBJ2-5, with unresolved D. Trimming removed 6 bases at V and 4 bases at J, with 15 bases between. Germline V gene sequence: CDR1 MNHEY, CDR2 SVGAGI. The CDR3 runs to 14 residues. The CDR3 DNA reads as TGTGCCAGCAGCCCGACTGGCGGACGAGAGACCCAGTACTTC. Amino acid sequence: CASSPTGGRETQYF.

The V gene is TRBV6-4, the J gene TRBJ2-1, with D unresolved. This CDR3 is 15 amino acids long. Deletions cut 2 bases from V and 4 bases from J, with 12 bases between. The germline CDR1 and CDR2 sequences are MRHNA and SNTAGT. For the CDR3, the DNA is TGTGCCAGCAGTGACGGCTCAGAAGGATACAATGAGCAGTTCTTC. As protein: CASSDGSEGYNEQFF.

The chain recombines TRBV27 with TRBJ2-4; 10 nucleotides agree with TRBD1. CDR1 and CDR2 from the germline V gene are MNHEY and SMNVEV (reference sequence). CDR3 length equals 18 residues. With V trimmed by 5 bases and J by 1 base, 11 bases remained unmatched. Here the CDR3 reads CASSPTGGGSEAKNIQYF. Here the CDR3 DNA reads TGTGCCAGCAGTCCGACAGGGGGCGGTTCCGAGGCCAAAAACATTCAGTACTTC.

This chain joins TRBV9 and TRBJ2-3, with D maybe TRBD2 (5 bases). Germline values: CDR1 SGDLS, CDR2 YYNGEE. Deletions cut 0 bases from V and 4 bases from J, with 9 bases between. CDR3 length: 14 residues. The DNA for the CDR3 is TGTGCCAGCAGCGTAGATGGAGCGGCAGATACGCAGTATTTT. Its translation: CASSVDGAADTQYF.

The chain carries TRBV28 and TRBJ1-2; D gene ambiguous. Germline lookup yields CDR1 MDHEN and CDR2 SYDVKM. The CDR3 sequence is 10 residues long. The V end lost 8 bases, the J end lost 5 bases, and 6 bases lay between the germline ends. CDR3 amino acids: CASFLYGYTF. The CDR3 DNA reads TGTGCCAGCTTCCTATATGGCTACACCTTC.

This clone has just one count. V is TRBV5-1 and J is TRBJ1-2, with a weak D call TRBD1 (6 bases). This CDR3 has 13 residues. The V end was cut by 1 base, the J end by 6 bases, with 10 bases between. CDR1 SGHRS and CDR2 YFSETQ come from the germline V gene. For the CDR3, the DNA is TGCGCCAGCAGCTTGTCAGGGGTGGATGGCTACACCTTC. Its protein product is CASSLSGVDGYTF. Complete variable domain (other parts from reference TRBV5-1 and TRBJ1-2): KAGVTQTPRYLIKTRGQQVTLSCSPISGHRSVSWYQQTPGQGLQFLFEYFSETQRNKGNFPGRFSGRQFSNSRSEMNVSTLELGDSALYLCASSLSGVDGYTFGSGTRLTVV.

The V gene is TRBV28, the J gene TRBJ1-6, with D possibly TRBD1 on 6 matching bases. The ends were cut back, 1 base at V and 8 bases at J, with 15 bases in the middle. This CDR3 has 16 residues. Germline values: CDR1 MDHEN, CDR2 SYDVKM. CDR3 residues: CASSLLAFGGDSPLHF. Here the CDR3 DNA reads TGTGCCAGCAGTTTATTGGCCTTTGGGGGCGATTCACCCCTCCACTTT.

The rearrangement uses TRBV30 and TRBJ1-2, with 7 bases aligning to TRBD1. The CDR3 covers 16 residues. V dropped 2 bases and J dropped 4; count of bases not matched to a gene: 13. CDR1 is GTSNPN, CDR2 SVGIG, per germline (reference sequence). The CDR3 DNA follows: TGTGCCTGGAGTACCAGACGGACAGGCCGTATCTATGGCTACACCTTC. This gives the protein CAWSTRRTGRIYGYTF.

The rearrangement uses TRBV7-9 and TRBJ1-1; possibly TRBD1 for D (6 bases). CDR1 and CDR2 (germline): SEHNR, FQNEAQ (reference sequence). The CDR3 is made up of 15 amino acids. V was shortened by 5 bases and J by 1 base, with 14 bases between the two germline ends. The chain's CDR3 is CASSDGDTRNTEAFF. CDR3 bases: TGTGCCAGCAGCGATGGGGACACCCGGAACACTGAAGCTTTCTTT.